The clone carrying this T cell receptor (beta chain) was seen ten or more times. Its cognate antigen is unknown. The sample is drawn from a study of blood T cells in healthy people across ages. Isolation of PBMCs gave at least 6 million cells per sample. Primers used in a second PCR of roughly 7 to 12 cycles were a sample-barcoded 5' primer and a J-beta primer mix. TCRdb reprocessed the 5' RACE reads with MiXCR, giving one entry per CDR3 protein. The table shows about 2 million distinct CDR3 sequences, with roughly 50% occurring only once. Study-level results: Observed TCR beta diversity per million T cells went down as age went up. This fall followed a roughly linear course with age. Unsorted PBMCs ruled out conclusive naive versus antigen-experienced comparison. Diversity was estimated from one million T cells, and these estimates were considered underestimates.

The CDR3 has 15 residues. Looked up from germline, CDR1 is LGHNA and CDR2 is YNFKEQ. V gave up 0 bases and J gave up 1 base, with 9 bases separating them. This TCR was recovered from a woman aged 40 to 50 in good health. Sample: blood. The chain employs TRBV4-2 and TRBJ2-5; D not certain. The CDR3 loop reads CASSQERRFQETQYF. Written as DNA, the CDR3 is TGTGCCAGCAGCCAAGAAAGAAGGTTCCAAGAGACCCAGTACTTC.